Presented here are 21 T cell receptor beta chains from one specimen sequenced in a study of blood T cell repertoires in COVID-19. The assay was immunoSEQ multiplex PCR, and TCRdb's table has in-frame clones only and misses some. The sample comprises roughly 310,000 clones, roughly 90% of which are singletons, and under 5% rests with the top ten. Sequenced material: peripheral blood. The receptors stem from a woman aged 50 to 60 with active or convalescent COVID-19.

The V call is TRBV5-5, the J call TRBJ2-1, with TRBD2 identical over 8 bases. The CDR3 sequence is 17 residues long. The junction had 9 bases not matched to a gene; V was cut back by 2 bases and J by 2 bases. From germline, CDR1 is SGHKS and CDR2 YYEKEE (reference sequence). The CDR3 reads CASSLRASGSPYNEQFF. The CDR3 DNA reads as TGTGCCAGCAGCTTACGCGCTAGCGGGTCACCCTACAATGAGCAGTTCTTC.

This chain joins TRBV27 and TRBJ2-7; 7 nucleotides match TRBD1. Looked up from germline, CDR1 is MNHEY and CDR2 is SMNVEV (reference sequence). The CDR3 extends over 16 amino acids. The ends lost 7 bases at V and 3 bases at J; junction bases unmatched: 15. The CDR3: CASTISYVGGRYEQYF. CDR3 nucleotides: TGTGCCAGCACCATCTCATACGTAGGGGGCCGCTACGAGCAGTACTTC.

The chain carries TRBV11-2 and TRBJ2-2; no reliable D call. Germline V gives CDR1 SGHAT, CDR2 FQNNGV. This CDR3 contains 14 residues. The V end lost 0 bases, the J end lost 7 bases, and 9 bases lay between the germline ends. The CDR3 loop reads CASSLESSGGELFF. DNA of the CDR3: TGTGCCAGCAGCTTAGAGTCTTCGGGCGGGGAGCTGTTTTTT.

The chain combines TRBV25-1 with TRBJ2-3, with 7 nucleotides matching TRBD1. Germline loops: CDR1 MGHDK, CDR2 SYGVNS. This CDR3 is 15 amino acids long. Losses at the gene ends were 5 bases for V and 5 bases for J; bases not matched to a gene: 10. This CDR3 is CASSRQGVRGDTQYF. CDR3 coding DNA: TGTGCCAGCAGTCGACAGGGAGTTCGGGGAGATACGCAGTATTTT.

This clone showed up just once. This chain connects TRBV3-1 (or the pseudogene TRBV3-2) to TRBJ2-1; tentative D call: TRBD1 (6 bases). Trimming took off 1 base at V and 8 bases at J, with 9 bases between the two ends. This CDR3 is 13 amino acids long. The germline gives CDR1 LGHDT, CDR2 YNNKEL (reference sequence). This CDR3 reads CASSQVRGYEQFF. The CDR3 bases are TGTGCCAGCAGCCAAGTTAGGGGGTATGAGCAGTTCTTC.

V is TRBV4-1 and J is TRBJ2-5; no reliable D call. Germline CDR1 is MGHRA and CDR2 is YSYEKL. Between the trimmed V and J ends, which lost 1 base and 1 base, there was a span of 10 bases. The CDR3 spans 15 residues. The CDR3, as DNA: TGCGCCAGCAGCCAAGGTACAGCCGTCCAAGAGACCCAGTACTTC. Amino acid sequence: CASSQGTAVQETQYF.

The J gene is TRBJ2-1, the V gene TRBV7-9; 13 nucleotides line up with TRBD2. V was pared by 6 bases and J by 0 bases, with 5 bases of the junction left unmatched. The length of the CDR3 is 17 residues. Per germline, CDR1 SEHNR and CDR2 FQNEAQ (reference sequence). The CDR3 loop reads CASRGTSGTSSYNEQFF. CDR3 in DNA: TGTGCCAGCAGGGGGACTAGCGGGACTAGCTCCTACAATGAGCAGTTCTTC.

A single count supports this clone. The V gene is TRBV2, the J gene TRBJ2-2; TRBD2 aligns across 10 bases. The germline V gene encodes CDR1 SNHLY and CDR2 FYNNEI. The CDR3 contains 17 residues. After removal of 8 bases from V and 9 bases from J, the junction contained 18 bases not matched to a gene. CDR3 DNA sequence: TGTGCCAGCGGATTAGCGGGGGGCCTCCCTTTACACCGGGAGCTGTTTTTT. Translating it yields CASGLAGGLPLHRELFF.

The CDR3 nucleotides are TGTGCCAGCAGCCCTCCCGGGGGGGACACTGAAGCTTTCTTT. This sequence encodes CASSPPGGDTEAFF. The chain recombines TRBV7-9 with TRBJ1-1, with D possibly TRBD1 on 5 matching bases. The germline V gene encodes CDR1 SEHNR and CDR2 FQNEAQ (reference sequence). The ends were cut back, 5 bases at V and 3 bases at J, with 13 bases in the middle. The CDR3 consists of 14 residues.

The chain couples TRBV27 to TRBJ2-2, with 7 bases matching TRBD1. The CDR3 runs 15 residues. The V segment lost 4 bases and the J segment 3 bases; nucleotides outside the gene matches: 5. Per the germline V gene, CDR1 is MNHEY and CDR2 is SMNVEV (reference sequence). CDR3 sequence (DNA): TGTGCCAGCAGTTCTCGACAGGGTCACACCGGGGAGCTGTTTTTT. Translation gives CASSSRQGHTGELFF.

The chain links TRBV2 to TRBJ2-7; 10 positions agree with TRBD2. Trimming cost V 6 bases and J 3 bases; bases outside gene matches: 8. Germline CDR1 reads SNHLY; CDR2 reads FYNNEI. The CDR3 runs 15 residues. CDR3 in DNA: TGTGCCAGCAGGACCCGACTAGCGGGCCGCTACGAGCAGTACTTC. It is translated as CASRTRLAGRYEQYF.

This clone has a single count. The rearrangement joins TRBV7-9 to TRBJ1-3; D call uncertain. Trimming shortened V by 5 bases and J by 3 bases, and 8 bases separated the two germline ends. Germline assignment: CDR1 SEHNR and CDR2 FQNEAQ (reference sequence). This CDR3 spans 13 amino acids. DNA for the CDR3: TGTGCCAGCAGCACCCTCTATGGAAACACCATATATTTT. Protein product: CASSTLYGNTIYF.

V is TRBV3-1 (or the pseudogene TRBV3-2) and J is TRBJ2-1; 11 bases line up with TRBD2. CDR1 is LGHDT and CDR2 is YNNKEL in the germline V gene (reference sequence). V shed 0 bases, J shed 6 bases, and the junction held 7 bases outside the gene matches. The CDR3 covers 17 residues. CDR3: CASSQDPRTSGFNEQFF. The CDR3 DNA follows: TGTGCCAGCAGCCAAGATCCCCGGACTAGCGGGTTCAATGAGCAGTTCTTC.

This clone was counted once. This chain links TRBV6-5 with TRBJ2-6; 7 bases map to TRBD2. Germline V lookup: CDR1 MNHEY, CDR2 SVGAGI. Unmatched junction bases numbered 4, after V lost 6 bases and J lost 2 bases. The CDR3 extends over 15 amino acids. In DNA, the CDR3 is TGTGCCAGCAGCCTACGGGGGGCTGGGGCCAACGTCCTGACTTTC. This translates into CASSLRGAGANVLTF.

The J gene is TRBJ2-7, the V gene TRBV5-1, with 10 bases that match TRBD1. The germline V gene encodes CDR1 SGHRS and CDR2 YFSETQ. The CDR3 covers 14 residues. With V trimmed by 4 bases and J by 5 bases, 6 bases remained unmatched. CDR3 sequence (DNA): TGCGCCAGCAGCGCCGGGACAGGGGTCGACGAGCAGTACTTC. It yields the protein CASSAGTGVDEQYF. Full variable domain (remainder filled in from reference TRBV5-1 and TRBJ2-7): KAGVTQTPRYLIKTRGQQVTLSCSPISGHRSVSWYQQTPGQGLQFLFEYFSETQRNKGNFPGRFSGRQFSNSRSEMNVSTLELGDSALYLCASSAGTGVDEQYFGPGTRLTVT.

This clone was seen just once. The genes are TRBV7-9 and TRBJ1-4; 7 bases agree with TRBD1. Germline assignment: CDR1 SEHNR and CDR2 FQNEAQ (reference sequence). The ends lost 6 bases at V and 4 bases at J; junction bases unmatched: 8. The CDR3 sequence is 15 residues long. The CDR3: CASRTGRGVNEKLFF. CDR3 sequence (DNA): TGTGCCAGCAGGACAGGGAGAGGGGTTAATGAAAAACTGTTTTTT.

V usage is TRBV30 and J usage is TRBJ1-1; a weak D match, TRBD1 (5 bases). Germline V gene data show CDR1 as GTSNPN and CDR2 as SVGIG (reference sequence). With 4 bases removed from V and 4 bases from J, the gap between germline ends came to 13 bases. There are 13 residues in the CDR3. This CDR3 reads CAWMGPGLTEAFF. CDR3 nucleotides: TGTGCCTGGATGGGTCCGGGACTCACTGAAGCTTTCTTT.

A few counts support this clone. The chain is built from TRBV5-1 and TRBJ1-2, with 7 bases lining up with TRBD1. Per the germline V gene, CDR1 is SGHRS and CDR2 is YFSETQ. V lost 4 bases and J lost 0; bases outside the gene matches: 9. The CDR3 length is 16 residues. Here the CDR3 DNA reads TGCGCCAGCAGCCCCCGGGGGACAGCTGCTAACTATGGCTACACCTTC. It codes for CASSPRGTAANYGYTF.

Here the CDR3 DNA reads TGTGCCAGCACCTTCTGGAGGGGAAACACTGAAGCTTTCTTT. It encodes CASTFWRGNTEAFF. This chain uses TRBV5-4 with TRBJ1-1; TRBD1 might be the D (5 bases). Between the trimmed V and J ends, which lost 6 bases and 2 bases, there was a span of 14 bases. CDR1 and CDR2 from the germline V gene are SGHNT and YYREEE (reference sequence). The CDR3 loop spans 14 amino acids.

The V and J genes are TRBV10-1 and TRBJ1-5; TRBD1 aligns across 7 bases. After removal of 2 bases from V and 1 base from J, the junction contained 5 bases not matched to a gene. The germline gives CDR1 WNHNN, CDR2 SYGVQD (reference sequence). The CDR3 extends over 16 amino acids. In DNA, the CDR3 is TGCGCCAGCAGTGAGGAACACAGGGGAAGCAATCAGCCCCAGCATTTT. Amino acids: CASSEEHRGSNQPQHF.

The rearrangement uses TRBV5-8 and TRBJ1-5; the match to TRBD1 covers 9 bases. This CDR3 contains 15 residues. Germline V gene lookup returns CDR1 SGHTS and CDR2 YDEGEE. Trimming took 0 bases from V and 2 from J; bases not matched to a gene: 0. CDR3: CASSLGTGGNQPQHF. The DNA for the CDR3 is TGTGCCAGCAGCTTGGGGACAGGGGGCAATCAGCCCCAGCATTTT.